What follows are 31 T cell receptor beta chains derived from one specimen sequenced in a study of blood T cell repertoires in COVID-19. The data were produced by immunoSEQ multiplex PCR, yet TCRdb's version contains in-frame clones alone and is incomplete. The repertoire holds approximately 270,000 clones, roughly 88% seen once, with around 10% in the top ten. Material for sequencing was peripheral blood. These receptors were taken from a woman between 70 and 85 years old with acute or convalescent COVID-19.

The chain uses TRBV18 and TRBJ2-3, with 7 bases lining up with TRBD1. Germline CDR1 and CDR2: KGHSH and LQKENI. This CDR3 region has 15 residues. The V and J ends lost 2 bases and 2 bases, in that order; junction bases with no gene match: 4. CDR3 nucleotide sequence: TGTGCCAGCTCACCAGACAGGGCAACCACAGATACGCAGTATTTT. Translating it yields CASSPDRATTDTQYF.

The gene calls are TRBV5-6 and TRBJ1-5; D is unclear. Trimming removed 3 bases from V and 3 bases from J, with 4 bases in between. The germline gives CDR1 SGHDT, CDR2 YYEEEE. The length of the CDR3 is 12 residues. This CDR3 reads CASSSYNQPQHF. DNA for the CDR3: TGTGCCAGCAGCTCTTACAATCAGCCCCAGCATTTT.

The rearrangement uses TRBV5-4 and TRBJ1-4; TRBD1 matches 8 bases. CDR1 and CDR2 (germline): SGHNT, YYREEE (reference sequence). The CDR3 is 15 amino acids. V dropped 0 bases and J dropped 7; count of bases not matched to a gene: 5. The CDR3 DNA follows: TGTGCCAGCAGCTTGGGAGACAGGGGAGGTGAAAAACTGTTTTTT. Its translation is CASSLGDRGGEKLFF.

In DNA, the CDR3 is TGTGCCAGCAGCTCTAGCCCCAGCTCCTACAATGAGCAGTTCTTC. The encoded protein is CASSSSPSSYNEQFF. This chain joins TRBV11-2 and TRBJ2-1; D perhaps matches TRBD2 (5 bases). Between the trimmed V and J ends, which lost 4 bases and 0 bases, there was a span of 10 bases. The CDR3 runs to 15 residues. Germline V gene sequence: CDR1 SGHAT, CDR2 FQNNGV.

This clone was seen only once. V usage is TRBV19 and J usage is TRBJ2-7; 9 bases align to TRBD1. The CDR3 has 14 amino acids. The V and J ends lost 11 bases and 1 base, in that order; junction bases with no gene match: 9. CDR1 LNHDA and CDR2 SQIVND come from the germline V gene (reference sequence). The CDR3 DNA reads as TGTGCCGGGGAGAGGACAGGGGTATCCTACGAGCAGTACTTC. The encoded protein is CAGERTGVSYEQYF.

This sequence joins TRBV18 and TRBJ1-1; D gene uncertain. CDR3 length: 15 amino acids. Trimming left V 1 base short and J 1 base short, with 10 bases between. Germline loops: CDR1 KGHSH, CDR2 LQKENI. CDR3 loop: CASSPLLTGNTEAFF. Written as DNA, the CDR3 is TGTGCCAGCTCACCACTTTTAACCGGGAACACTGAAGCTTTCTTT. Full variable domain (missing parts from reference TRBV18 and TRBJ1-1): NAGVMQNPRHLVRRRGQEARLRCSPMKGHSHVYWYRQLPEEGLKFMVYLQKENIIDESGMPKERFSAEFPKEGPSILRIQQVVRGDSAAYFCASSPLLTGNTEAFFGQGTRLTVV.

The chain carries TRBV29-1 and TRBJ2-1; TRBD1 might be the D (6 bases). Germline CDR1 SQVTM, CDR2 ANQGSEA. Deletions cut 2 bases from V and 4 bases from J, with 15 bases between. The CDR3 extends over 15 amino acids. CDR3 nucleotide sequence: TGCAGCGTTGAATCTTCCCTAGGGGGTTACAATGAGCAGTTCTTC. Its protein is CSVESSLGGYNEQFF.

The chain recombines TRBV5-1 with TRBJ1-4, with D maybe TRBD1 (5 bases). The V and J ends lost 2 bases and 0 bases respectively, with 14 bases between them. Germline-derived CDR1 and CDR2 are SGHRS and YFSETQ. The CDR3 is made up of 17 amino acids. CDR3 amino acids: CASSLSLFRATNEKLFF. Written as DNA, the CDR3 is TGCGCCAGCAGCTTATCCCTCTTCAGGGCAACTAATGAAAAACTGTTTTTT.

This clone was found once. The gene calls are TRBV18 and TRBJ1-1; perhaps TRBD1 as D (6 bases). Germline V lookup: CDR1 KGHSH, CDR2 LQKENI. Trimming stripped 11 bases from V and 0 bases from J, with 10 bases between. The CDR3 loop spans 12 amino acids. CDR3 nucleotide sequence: TGTGCCGCGGGGGGCTTGAACACTGAAGCTTTCTTT. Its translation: CAAGGLNTEAFF.

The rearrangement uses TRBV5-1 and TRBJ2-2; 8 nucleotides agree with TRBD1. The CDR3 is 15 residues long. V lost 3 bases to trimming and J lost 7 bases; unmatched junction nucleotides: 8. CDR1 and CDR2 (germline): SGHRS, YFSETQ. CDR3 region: CASSSTGAGGGELFF. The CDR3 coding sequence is TGCGCCAGCAGCTCGACAGGGGCTGGGGGCGGGGAGCTGTTTTTT.

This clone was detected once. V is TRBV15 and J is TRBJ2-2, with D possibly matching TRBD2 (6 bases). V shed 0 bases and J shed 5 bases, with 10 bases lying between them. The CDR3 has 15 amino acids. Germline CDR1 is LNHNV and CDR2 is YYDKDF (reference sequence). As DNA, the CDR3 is TGTGCCACCAGCAGAGATCTTGGAGGGACCGGGGAGCTGTTTTTT. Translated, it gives CATSRDLGGTGELFF.

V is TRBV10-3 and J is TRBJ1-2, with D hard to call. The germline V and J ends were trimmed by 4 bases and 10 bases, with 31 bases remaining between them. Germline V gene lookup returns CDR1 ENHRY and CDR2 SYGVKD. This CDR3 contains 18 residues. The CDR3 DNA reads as TGTGCCATCAGTGGGAACCCCGGAGTACGATCCCCGAGTATAGACTACACCTTC. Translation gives CAISGNPGVRSPSIDYTF.

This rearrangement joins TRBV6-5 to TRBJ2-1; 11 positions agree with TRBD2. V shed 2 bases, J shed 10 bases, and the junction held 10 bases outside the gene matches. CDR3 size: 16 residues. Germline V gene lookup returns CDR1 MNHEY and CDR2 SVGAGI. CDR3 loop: CASSYGASGGISEQFF. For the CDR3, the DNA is TGTGCCAGCAGTTACGGGGCTAGCGGGGGGATCAGCGAGCAGTTCTTC.

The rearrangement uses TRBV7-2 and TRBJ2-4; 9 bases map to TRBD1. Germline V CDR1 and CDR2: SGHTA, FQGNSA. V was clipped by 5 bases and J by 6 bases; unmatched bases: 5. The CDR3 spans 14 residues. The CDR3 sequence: CASSPQGQGNIQYF. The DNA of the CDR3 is TGTGCCAGCAGCCCCCAGGGACAGGGAAACATTCAGTACTTC.

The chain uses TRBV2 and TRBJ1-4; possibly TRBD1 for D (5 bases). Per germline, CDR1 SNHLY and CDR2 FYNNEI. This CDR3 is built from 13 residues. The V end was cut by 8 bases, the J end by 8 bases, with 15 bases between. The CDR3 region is CASSREGEEKLFF. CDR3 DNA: TGTGCCAGCTCCAGGGAAGGAGAGGAAAAACTGTTTTTT.

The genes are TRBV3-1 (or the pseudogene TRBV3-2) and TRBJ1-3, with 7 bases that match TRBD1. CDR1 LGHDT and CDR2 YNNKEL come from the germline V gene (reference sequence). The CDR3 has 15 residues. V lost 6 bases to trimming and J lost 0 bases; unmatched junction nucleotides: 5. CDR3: CASRHRGGSGNTIYF. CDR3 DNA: TGTGCCAGCAGGCACAGGGGTGGCTCTGGAAACACCATATATTTT.

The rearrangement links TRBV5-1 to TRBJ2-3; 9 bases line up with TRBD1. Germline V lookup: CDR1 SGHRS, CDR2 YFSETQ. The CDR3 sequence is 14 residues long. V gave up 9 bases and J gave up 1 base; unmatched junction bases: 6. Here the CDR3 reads CATARDRGTDTQYF. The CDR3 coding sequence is TGCGCCACCGCCCGGGACAGGGGCACAGATACGCAGTATTTT.

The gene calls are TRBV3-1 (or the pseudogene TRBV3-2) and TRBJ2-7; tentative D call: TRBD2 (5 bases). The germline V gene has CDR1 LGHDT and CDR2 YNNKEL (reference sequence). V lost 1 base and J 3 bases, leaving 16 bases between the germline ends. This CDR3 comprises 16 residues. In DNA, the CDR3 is TGTGCCAGCAGCCAAGCCCCTACCTTGGGAGTCTACGAGCAGTACTTC. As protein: CASSQAPTLGVYEQYF.

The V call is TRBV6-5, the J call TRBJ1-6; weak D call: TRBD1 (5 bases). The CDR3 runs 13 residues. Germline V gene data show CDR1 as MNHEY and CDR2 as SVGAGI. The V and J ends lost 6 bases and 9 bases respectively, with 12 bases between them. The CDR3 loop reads CASRRGEVSPLHF. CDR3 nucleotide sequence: TGTGCCAGCAGACGGGGGGAGGTTTCACCCCTCCACTTT.

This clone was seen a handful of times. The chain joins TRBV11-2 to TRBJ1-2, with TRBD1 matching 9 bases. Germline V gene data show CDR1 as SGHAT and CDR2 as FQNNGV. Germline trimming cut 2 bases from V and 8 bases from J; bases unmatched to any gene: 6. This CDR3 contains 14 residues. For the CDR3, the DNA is TGTGCCAGCAGCTTAACAGGGGGCTCGGGCGGCTACACCTTC. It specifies CASSLTGGSGGYTF.

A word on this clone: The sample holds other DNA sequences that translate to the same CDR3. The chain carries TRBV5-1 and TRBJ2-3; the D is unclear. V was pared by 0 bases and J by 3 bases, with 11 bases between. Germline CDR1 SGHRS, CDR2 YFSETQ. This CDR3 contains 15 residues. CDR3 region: CASSLGGGFTDTQYF. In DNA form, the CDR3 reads TGCGCCAGCAGCTTGGGTGGCGGTTTTACAGATACGCAGTATTTT.

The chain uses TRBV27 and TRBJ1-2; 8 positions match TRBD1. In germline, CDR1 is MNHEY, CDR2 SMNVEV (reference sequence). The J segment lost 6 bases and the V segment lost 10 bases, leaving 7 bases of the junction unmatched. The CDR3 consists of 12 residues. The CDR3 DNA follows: TGTGCCATTGGACAGGGTGGGGATGGCTACACCTTC. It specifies CAIGQGGDGYTF.

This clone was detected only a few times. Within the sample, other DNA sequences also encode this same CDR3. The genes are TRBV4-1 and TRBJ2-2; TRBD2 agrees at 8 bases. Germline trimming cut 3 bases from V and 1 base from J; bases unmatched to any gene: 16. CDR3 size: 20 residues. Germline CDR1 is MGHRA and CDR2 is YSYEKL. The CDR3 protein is CASSHSPGGLAGGNTGELFF. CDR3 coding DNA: TGCGCCAGCAGCCATTCCCCCGGGGGACTCGCGGGGGGGAACACCGGGGAGCTGTTTTTT.

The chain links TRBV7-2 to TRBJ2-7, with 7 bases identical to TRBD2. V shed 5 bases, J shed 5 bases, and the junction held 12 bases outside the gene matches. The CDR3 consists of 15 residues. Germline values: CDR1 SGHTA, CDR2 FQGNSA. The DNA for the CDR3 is TGTGCCAGCAGCCCCCAACGGGGGGAGTCCCACGAGCAGTACTTC. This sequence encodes CASSPQRGESHEQYF.

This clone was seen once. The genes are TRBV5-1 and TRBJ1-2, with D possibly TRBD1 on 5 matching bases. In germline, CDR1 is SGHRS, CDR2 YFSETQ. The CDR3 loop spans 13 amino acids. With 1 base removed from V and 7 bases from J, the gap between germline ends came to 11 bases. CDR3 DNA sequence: TGCGCCAGCAGCTTGAGGGGCGGCGCTGGCTACACCTTC. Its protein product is CASSLRGGAGYTF. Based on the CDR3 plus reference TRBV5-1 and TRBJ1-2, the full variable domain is KAGVTQTPRYLIKTRGQQVTLSCSPISGHRSVSWYQQTPGQGLQFLFEYFSETQRNKGNFPGRFSGRQFSNSRSEMNVSTLELGDSALYLCASSLRGGAGYTFGSGTRLTVV.

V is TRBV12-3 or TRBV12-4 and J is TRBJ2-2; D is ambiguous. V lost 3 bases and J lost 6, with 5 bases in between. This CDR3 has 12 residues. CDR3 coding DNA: TGTGCCAGCAGTTTCTGGCCCGGGGAGCTGTTTTTT. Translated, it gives CASSFWPGELFF.

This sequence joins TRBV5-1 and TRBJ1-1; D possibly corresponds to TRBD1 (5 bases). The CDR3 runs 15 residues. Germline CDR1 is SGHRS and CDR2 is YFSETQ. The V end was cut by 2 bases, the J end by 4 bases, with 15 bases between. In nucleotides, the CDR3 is TGCGCCAGCAGCTTTAATGGGGCGTGGGCCACTGAAGCTTTCTTT. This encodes CASSFNGAWATEAFF.

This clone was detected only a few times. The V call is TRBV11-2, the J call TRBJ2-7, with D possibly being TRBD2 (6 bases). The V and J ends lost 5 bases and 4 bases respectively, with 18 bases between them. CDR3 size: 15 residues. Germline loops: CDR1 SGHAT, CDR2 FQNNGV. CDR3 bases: TGTGCCAGCAGCCGGGGCATCGGCGGGACTTACGAGCAGTACTTC. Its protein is CASSRGIGGTYEQYF.

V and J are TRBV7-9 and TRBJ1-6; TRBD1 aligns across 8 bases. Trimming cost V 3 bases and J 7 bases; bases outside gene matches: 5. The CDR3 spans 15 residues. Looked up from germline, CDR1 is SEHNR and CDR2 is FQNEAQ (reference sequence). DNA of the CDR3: TGTGCCAGCAGCTTCTCGACAGGGGACAATTCACCCCTCCACTTT. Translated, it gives CASSFSTGDNSPLHF.

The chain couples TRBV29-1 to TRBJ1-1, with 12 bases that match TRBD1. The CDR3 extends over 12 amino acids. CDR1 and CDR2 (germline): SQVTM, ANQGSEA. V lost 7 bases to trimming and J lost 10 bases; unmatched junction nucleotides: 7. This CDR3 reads CSALGQGAGAFF. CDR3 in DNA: TGCAGCGCCCTGGGACAGGGGGCTGGAGCTTTCTTT.

CDR3 loop: CASSSPPTTDTQYF. The CDR3 DNA sequence: TGTGCCAGCAGCTCGCCTCCTACGACAGATACGCAGTATTTT. The chain combines TRBV5-4 with TRBJ2-3; D not resolved. V was pared by 3 bases and J by 3 bases, with 11 bases between. The CDR3 contains 14 residues. Germline V gives CDR1 SGHNT, CDR2 YYREEE (reference sequence). The entire variable domain, with the rest obtained from reference TRBV5-4 and TRBJ2-3, is as follows: ETGVTQSPTHLIKTRGQQVTLRCSSQSGHNTVSWYQQALGQGPQFIFQYYREEENGRGNFPPRFSGLQFPNYSSELNVNALELDDSALYLCASSSPPTTDTQYFGPGTRLTVL.